This T cell receptor beta chain was captured by sequencing in a study of identical twins (dated by TCRdb to 2016 to 2017). Context from the whole study: To test whether fetal clonotypes persist, the study used deep sequencing on TCR alpha and beta repertoires from monozygotic twins, unrelated adults of various ages, and cord blood. To rule out contamination, replicate twin experiments were performed at different times with different library preparation protocols.

Only healthy Caucasian donors were included. Three pairs of female monozygotic twins, all aged roughly 18 to 29 years, were included in the twin cohort. RNA for TCR libraries was isolated from peripheral blood mononuclear cells. Findings and caveats that apply to the study as a whole: Compared with coincidental sharing between unrelated individuals, out-of-frame TCR alpha sequences shared between twins had an excess of sequences with low generation probability. Abundant cord blood beta clonotypes carried fewer insertions; young adult naive repertoires showed a weaker similar trend, while memory repertoires showed none. In monozygotic twins, out-of-frame TCR alpha sharing was systematically underestimated by recombination models, although the models agreed with sharing between unrelated individuals. Excess twin sharing in beta out-of-frame sequences was weaker because fewer shared sequences lowered the signal-to-noise ratio. Invariant T cells such as MAIT and iNKT could partly confound zero-insertion analyses, although diverse VJ usage argued against such confounding for most clonotypes. Because the same donors could not be followed over many years, the conclusions depended on cross-sectional statistical analysis.

Libraries were prepared through 5' RACE. The run used an Illumina HiSeq 2000. A universal primer binding site was introduced by template switching, and a unique molecular identifier was present in the final cDNA, enabling accurate counting of TCR cDNA molecules. Specific primers in the conserved constant-segment region were used to synthesize first-strand cDNA for the TCR alpha and beta chains. To control for contamination, each cDNA library was double barcoded with a SMART-Mk sample barcode plus Illumina barcodes. TruSeq adapter sequences, together with Illumina sample barcodes, were added in two successive PCR steps. TCR alpha and beta cDNA libraries were sequenced on the Illumina HiSeq platform with custom primers. The study's own analysis went as follows. Unique molecular identifiers were extracted from raw reads with MiGEC, and CDR3 positions were determined with MiXCR. Recombination models were inferred per individual with the repgenHMM and IGoR tools using an EM algorithm. The tcR package in R was used for shared clonotype analysis, with sharing normalized by the product of cloneset sizes. To study raw recombination free of thymic and clonal selection effects, out-of-frame nonproductive sequences were analyzed. TCRdb reworked the public reads: Q25 trimming with fastp, MiXCR clone assembly, productive beta chains retained. Each entry merges the rows of one CDR3 protein and shows their most common DNA and genes. TCRdb's processing, not the authors' own work, is the source of the V and J calls. Present in this sample are 690,000 or so distinct CDR3 sequences, 8.5% to 9.5% of which were seen just once. The ten top clones hold approximately 0.94% of the sample.

Concerning this clonotype itself: Which antigen it targets is not known. This may be a read error, as it is one base from a much larger clone.

Including cysteine and phenylalanine, the CDR3 has 16 amino acids. The entry retains the CDR3 DNA only, 48 bases that are in frame from base 1. These data also featured in a second study, about yellow fever vaccine responses in identical twins. Per that second paper: The T cell response to vaccination in identical twins was reported by the authors to appear partly convergent and partly personalized. In identical twins, the study followed T cell clones that responded to the vaccine with precision.

The sample was PBMCs. This TCR was recovered from a woman under 30 in good health. Here the chain combines TRBV12-3 or TRBV12-4 and TRBJ2-2; a stretch of 9 junction bases matches TRBD1. The CDR3 reads as follows: CASSPFRQGGIGVLFF. The bases are TGTGCCAGCAGTCCCTTCCGACAGGGGGGCATCGGGGTGCTGTTTTTT.